A selection of T cell receptor beta chains follows, all from one sample in a study of vaccination and CD4 T cells after COVID-19. These TCRs are of unknown antigen specificity. Each CDR3 protein is one row after TCRdb ran MiXCR on the PCR reads. The sample has some 8,300 distinct CDR3 sequences; 48% are singletons. The sample was CD4+ T cells from blood, cultured in vitro. These receptors came from a human donor who had recovered from COVID-19. Each CDR3 is given with its conserved first and last residue. Each record gives: D gene, V gene, J gene, clone size, CDR3 DNA, CDR3 protein. A D gene is named only where the DNA matches it firmly. For some rows the clone size is stated as once, few or many, or as a class when expanded; others skip it.

d_call: TRBD1; v_call: TRBV6-1; j_call: TRBJ1-3; clone_size: -; cdr3_nt: TGTGCCAGCAGTGACGATCACAGGGGCTGGGGAAACACCATATATTTT; cdr3_aa: CASSDDHRGWGNTIYF
d_call: -; v_call: TRBV6-5; j_call: TRBJ1-6; clone_size: few; cdr3_nt: TGTGCCAGCACTCACTCGAGCGGAAGAAATTCACCCCTCCACTTT; cdr3_aa: CASTHSSGRNSPLHF
d_call: -; v_call: TRBV27; j_call: TRBJ2-3; clone_size: few; cdr3_nt: TGTGCCACGACCCCCAGGGGGGTTTCAGATACGCAGTATTTT; cdr3_aa: CATTPRGVSDTQYF
d_call: TRBD2; v_call: TRBV12-3/TRBV12-4; j_call: TRBJ2-1; clone_size: -; cdr3_nt: TGTGCCAGCAGTTTCATTCCCGGGACTAACTACAATGAGCAGTTCTTC; cdr3_aa: CASSFIPGTNYNEQFF
d_call: -; v_call: TRBV18; j_call: TRBJ1-2; clone_size: -; cdr3_nt: TGTGCCAGCTCACCCGTATCGGGTAGGGGAAGCGGCTACACCTTC; cdr3_aa: CASSPVSGRGSGYTF
d_call: -; v_call: TRBV6-1; j_call: TRBJ1-3; clone_size: -; cdr3_nt: TGTGCCAGCAGATCGGACAGCCACTCTGGAAACACCATATATTTT; cdr3_aa: CASRSDSHSGNTIYF
d_call: TRBD1; v_call: TRBV6-5; j_call: TRBJ1-1; clone_size: -; cdr3_nt: TGTGCCAGCAGTTACCCCAACAGGGGCGGCACTGAAGCTTTCTTT; cdr3_aa: CASSYPNRGGTEAFF
d_call: -; v_call: TRBV11-3; j_call: TRBJ2-3; clone_size: -; cdr3_nt: TGTGCCAGCAGCTTTCAACGGGGTACGCAGTATTTT; cdr3_aa: CASSFQRGTQYF
d_call: -; v_call: TRBV6-1; j_call: TRBJ2-5; clone_size: once; cdr3_nt: TGTGCCAGCAGTGTCCCTCCGGGGTCTGGATGGAGTGGCCAAGAGACCCAGTACTTC; cdr3_aa: CASSVPPGSGWSGQETQYF
d_call: -; v_call: TRBV2; j_call: TRBJ1-2; clone_size: few; cdr3_nt: TGTGCCAGCAACATGAATAGGGACATACAATATGGCTACACCTTC; cdr3_aa: CASNMNRDIQYGYTF
d_call: TRBD1; v_call: TRBV6-1; j_call: TRBJ2-1; clone_size: -; cdr3_nt: TGTGCCAGCAGACCGACAGGGAAGGGGGATGAGCAGTTCTTC; cdr3_aa: CASRPTGKGDEQFF
d_call: -; v_call: TRBV12-3/TRBV12-4; j_call: TRBJ1-2; clone_size: -; cdr3_nt: TGTGCCAGCAGTAGGAGCACAGGCATCACGGGTGGCTACACCTTC; cdr3_aa: CASSRSTGITGGYTF
d_call: TRBD1; v_call: TRBV7-8; j_call: TRBJ2-2; clone_size: once; cdr3_nt: TGTGCCAGCAGCCTCGACAGGGTGAACACCGGGGAGCTGTTTTTT; cdr3_aa: CASSLDRVNTGELFF
d_call: TRBD2; v_call: TRBV10-1; j_call: TRBJ2-7; clone_size: few; cdr3_nt: TGCGCCAGCAGTGAGTTTAGCGGGGACTACGAGCAGTACTTC; cdr3_aa: CASSEFSGDYEQYF
d_call: TRBD1; v_call: TRBV5-1; j_call: TRBJ1-2; clone_size: -; cdr3_nt: TGCGCCAGCAGCTTGCTTACAGGGGGCACGGACGGCTACACCTTC; cdr3_aa: CASSLLTGGTDGYTF
d_call: -; v_call: TRBV20-1; j_call: TRBJ1-1; clone_size: -; cdr3_nt: TGCAGTGCTAGAAGTGTGGGCACTGAAGCTTTCTTT; cdr3_aa: CSARSVGTEAFF
d_call: -; v_call: TRBV6-5; j_call: TRBJ1-2; clone_size: -; cdr3_nt: TGTGCCAGCAGTTTAAGCGTCGGGGGCTTTGGCTACACCTTC; cdr3_aa: CASSLSVGGFGYTF
d_call: -; v_call: TRBV20-1; j_call: TRBJ2-5; clone_size: -; cdr3_nt: TGCAGTGCTAGAGGGGGACGTAAGCCGAACTCCCAAGAGAACCAGTACTTC; cdr3_aa: CSARGGRKPNSQENQYF
d_call: -; v_call: TRBV30; j_call: TRBJ2-3; clone_size: -; cdr3_nt: TGTGCCTGGACCCTCAGCGGGTCAAACACAGATACGCAGTATTTT; cdr3_aa: CAWTLSGSNTDTQYF
d_call: -; v_call: TRBV7-3; j_call: TRBJ1-1; clone_size: -; cdr3_nt: TGTGCCAGCAGCTTAATAGCAGGGAAGGGTGAAGCTTTCTTT; cdr3_aa: CASSLIAGKGEAFF
d_call: TRBD2; v_call: TRBV25-1; j_call: TRBJ2-5; clone_size: -; cdr3_nt: TGTGCCAGCAGTCGCGGGGGTCAAGAGACCCAGTACTTC; cdr3_aa: CASSRGGQETQYF
d_call: -; v_call: TRBV6-1; j_call: TRBJ1-5; clone_size: large; cdr3_nt: TGTGCCAGCAGTGAAGCGCAAAAGGGACAGCCCCAGCATTTT; cdr3_aa: CASSEAQKGQPQHF
d_call: TRBD2; v_call: TRBV11-2; j_call: TRBJ2-7; clone_size: -; cdr3_nt: TGTGCCAGCAGCTTAGTGGGAGGGTTCGAGCAGTACTTC; cdr3_aa: CASSLVGGFEQYF
d_call: TRBD2; v_call: TRBV12-3/TRBV12-4; j_call: TRBJ2-5; clone_size: -; cdr3_nt: TGTGCCAGCAGTTTCAACGGCGGGGGGGCACAAGAGACCCAGTACTTC; cdr3_aa: CASSFNGGGAQETQYF
d_call: -; v_call: TRBV19; j_call: TRBJ1-2; clone_size: -; cdr3_nt: TGTGCCAGTAGTATCCCCAGGGTAGGCTATGGCTACACCTTC; cdr3_aa: CASSIPRVGYGYTF
d_call: -; v_call: TRBV2; j_call: TRBJ1-1; clone_size: -; cdr3_nt: TGTGCCAGCAAGAATAGTCAATTGAACACTGAAGCTTTCTTT; cdr3_aa: CASKNSQLNTEAFF
d_call: -; v_call: TRBV18; j_call: TRBJ2-7; clone_size: -; cdr3_nt: TGTGCCAGCTCACTAGGGGAACCCCCACACGAGCAGTACTTC; cdr3_aa: CASSLGEPPHEQYF
d_call: -; v_call: TRBV12-3/TRBV12-4; j_call: TRBJ1-2; clone_size: -; cdr3_nt: TGTGCCAGCAGTGGGGGAGGGACCGTTAACTATGGCTACACCTTC; cdr3_aa: CASSGGGTVNYGYTF
d_call: -; v_call: TRBV30; j_call: TRBJ2-1; clone_size: -; cdr3_nt: TGTGCCTGGTCGAAACTAGGGTTTAACAATGAGCAGTTCTTC; cdr3_aa: CAWSKLGFNNEQFF
d_call: TRBD1; v_call: TRBV29-1; j_call: TRBJ1-1; clone_size: -; cdr3_nt: TGCAGCGTTCACAGGGGGGACACTGAAGCTTTCTTT; cdr3_aa: CSVHRGDTEAFF
d_call: TRBD1; v_call: TRBV2; j_call: TRBJ2-5; clone_size: -; cdr3_nt: TGTGCCAGCAGTGAAGCAAACAGGGGACAGTACTTC; cdr3_aa: CASSEANRGQYF
d_call: -; v_call: TRBV6-1; j_call: TRBJ2-3; clone_size: -; cdr3_nt: TGTGCCAGCAGACTCATGCAGGAGTCAGATACGCAGTATTTT; cdr3_aa: CASRLMQESDTQYF
d_call: TRBD1; v_call: TRBV12-3/TRBV12-4; j_call: TRBJ1-1; clone_size: few; cdr3_nt: TGTGCCAGCAGTCCACAGGGGACCACTGAAGCTTTCTTT; cdr3_aa: CASSPQGTTEAFF
d_call: -; v_call: TRBV20-1; j_call: TRBJ1-4; clone_size: -; cdr3_nt: TGCAGTGCTAGCCCCTCGACGGACCGGAATGAAAAACTGTTTTTT; cdr3_aa: CSASPSTDRNEKLFF
d_call: -; v_call: TRBV24-1; j_call: TRBJ2-2; clone_size: -; cdr3_nt: TGTGCCACCAGTGTACAGGGAACGACCGGGGAGCTGTTTTTT; cdr3_aa: CATSVQGTTGELFF
d_call: -; v_call: TRBV6-2/TRBV6-3; j_call: TRBJ2-1; clone_size: -; cdr3_nt: TGTGCCAGCCGATCCCACAACAATGAGCAGTTCTTC; cdr3_aa: CASRSHNNEQFF
d_call: -; v_call: TRBV27; j_call: TRBJ1-1; clone_size: -; cdr3_nt: TGTGCCAGCAGCCTGGCGAGGTTGGGGGTCACTGAAGCTTTCTTT; cdr3_aa: CASSLARLGVTEAFF
d_call: TRBD1; v_call: TRBV30; j_call: TRBJ1-2; clone_size: -; cdr3_nt: TGTGCCTGGAGGAACAGGGGACGGGGCTATGGCTACACCTTC; cdr3_aa: CAWRNRGRGYGYTF
d_call: -; v_call: TRBV28; j_call: TRBJ1-1; clone_size: -; cdr3_nt: TGTGCCAGCAGCCCGATCGGGACAAAAGGGAACACTGAAGCTTTCTTT; cdr3_aa: CASSPIGTKGNTEAFF
d_call: -; v_call: TRBV9; j_call: TRBJ2-1; clone_size: -; cdr3_nt: TGTGCCAGCAGCGTAGCTAGGGACAATGAGCAGTTCTTC; cdr3_aa: CASSVARDNEQFF
d_call: -; v_call: TRBV7-2; j_call: TRBJ1-1; clone_size: few; cdr3_nt: TGTGCCAGCAGCTTAGTGTCCAGCATGAACACTGAAGCTTTCTTT; cdr3_aa: CASSLVSSMNTEAFF
d_call: -; v_call: TRBV11-2; j_call: TRBJ1-1; clone_size: -; cdr3_nt: TGTGCCAGCAGGCGGCCGGTACTGAACACTGAAGCTTTCTTT; cdr3_aa: CASRRPVLNTEAFF
d_call: -; v_call: TRBV5-1; j_call: TRBJ2-7; clone_size: -; cdr3_nt: TGCGCCAGCAGCGAACTAGGACAGCTGACCTACGAGCAGTACTTC; cdr3_aa: CASSELGQLTYEQYF
d_call: TRBD1; v_call: TRBV18; j_call: TRBJ2-7; clone_size: few; cdr3_nt: TGTGCCAGCTCACCAGACAGGGTAGGGAGCGAGCAGTACTTC; cdr3_aa: CASSPDRVGSEQYF